Following are 9 T cell receptor beta chains from one sample sequenced in a study of T cells in Graves' hyperthyroidism and ophthalmopathy (dated by TCRdb to the late 2010s). The receptor library was made with multiplex PCR. The listed sequencing device is Illumina HiSeq 2000. The TCR beta CDR3 regions were amplified from the RNA transcripts. The TCR CDR3 was subjected to a first round of RT-PCR using the HTBI primer set and the Qiagen OneStep RT-PCR kit. Using fastp at Q25 and MiXCR, TCRdb reprocessed the public reads and kept productive beta chains. Each entry merges the rows of one CDR3 protein and shows their most common DNA and genes. This sample lists about 480,000 distinct CDR3 sequences; under 15% were detected once. The ten largest clones capture about a sixth of the sample. Sequencing input: blood. The source is a woman aged 18-29 years with Graves' hyperthyroidism.

The genes are TRBV12-3 or TRBV12-4 and TRBJ2-1; the D gene could be TRBD1 or TRBD2 (5 bases each). This CDR3 comprises 16 residues. Trimming left V 2 bases short and J 6 bases short, with 17 bases between. The CDR3 loop is CASSLRGGLASNEQFF. The CDR3 nucleotides are TGTGCCAGCAGTTTAAGGGGCGGTTTAGCGTCCAATGAGCAGTTCTTC.

In this sample, this clonotype turned up a few times. The chain carries TRBV9 and TRBJ2-1, with 7 bases that match TRBD1. J was trimmed by 6 bases and V by 7 bases; bases with no gene match: 7. This CDR3 spans 13 amino acids. Germline V gives CDR1 SGDLS, CDR2 YYNGEE. This CDR3 is CASGTDFLNEQFF. The CDR3 DNA is TGTGCCAGCGGGACAGACTTTCTCAATGAGCAGTTCTTC.

This clonotype was counted only a few times. The gene calls are TRBV5-5 and TRBJ2-5, with D tentatively TRBD2 (5 bases). V lost 1 base, J lost 5 bases, and 21 bases lay in between. There are 17 residues in the CDR3. Germline V CDR1 and CDR2: SGHKS, YYEKEE (reference sequence). As DNA, the CDR3 is TGTGCCAGCAGCTTGCCCGGGGAACCGGTGCTCAGCGAGACCCAGTACTTC. This gives the protein CASSLPGEPVLSETQYF. Combining the CDR3 with reference TRBV5-5 and TRBJ2-5 gives the whole variable domain DAGVTQSPTHLIKTRGQQVTLRCSPISGHKSVSWYQQVLGQGPQFIFQYYEKEERGRGNFPDRFSARQFPNYSSELNVNALLLGDSALYLCASSLPGEPVLSETQYFGPGTRLLVL.

The CDR3 here is CSVEDRETGELFF. The CDR3 coding sequence is TGCAGCGTTGAAGACAGGGAGACCGGGGAGCTGTTTTTT. The chain joins TRBV29-1 to TRBJ2-2; D may correspond to TRBD1 or TRBD2 (5 bases each). V lost 0 bases and J 5 bases, leaving 7 bases between the germline ends. The CDR3 spans 13 residues. The V gene's germline CDR1 is SQVTM and CDR2 ANQGSEA.

Ten or more counts support this clonotype. The V call is TRBV6-5, the J call TRBJ2-5; D may be TRBD2 (5 bases). Germline V gene lookup returns CDR1 MNHEY and CDR2 SVGAGI. Trimming shortened V by 2 bases and J by 5 bases, and 15 bases separated the two germline ends. This CDR3 contains 15 residues. CDR3 nucleotide sequence: TGTGCCAGCAGTTACGGGAGCAGGCGGGCGGAGACCCAGTACTTC. This sequence encodes CASSYGSRRAETQYF.

This chain joins TRBV2 and TRBJ2-3; TRBD1 is a possible D gene (6 bases). This CDR3 contains 13 residues. Trimming left V 9 bases short and J 1 base short, with 11 bases between. Per the germline V gene, CDR1 is SNHLY and CDR2 is FYNNEI. CDR3 region: CASNEGGTDTQYF. The CDR3 nucleotides are TGTGCCAGTAATGAGGGGGGCACAGATACGCAGTATTTT. Based on the CDR3 plus reference TRBV2 and TRBJ2-3, the full variable domain is EPEVTQTPSHQVTQMGQEVILRCVPISNHLYFYWYRQILGQKVEFLVSFYNNEISEKSEIFDDQFSVERPDGSNFTLKIRSTKLEDSAMYFCASNEGGTDTQYFGPGTRLTVL.

The J gene is TRBJ1-1, the V gene TRBV12-3 or TRBV12-4; 7 positions match TRBD1. This CDR3 spans 17 amino acids. V lost 2 bases to trimming and J lost 1 base; unmatched junction nucleotides: 10. Written as DNA, the CDR3 is TGTGCCAGCAGTTTAAGAGGTTGGCAGGGGGGGAACACTGAAGCTTTCTTT. Amino acid sequence: CASSLRGWQGGNTEAFF.

This clonotype was counted at least ten times. V and J are TRBV11-2 and TRBJ1-4; weak D call: TRBD1 (5 bases). This CDR3 contains 15 residues. Germline V gene lookup returns CDR1 SGHAT and CDR2 FQNNGV. The germline V and J ends were trimmed by 6 bases and 2 bases, with 13 bases remaining between them. In nucleotides, the CDR3 is TGTGCCAGCAGGGCCCCAGGGCGGACTAATGAAAAACTGTTTTTT. It codes for CASRAPGRTNEKLFF.

This clonotype showed up many times. The chain employs TRBV7-7 and TRBJ2-1; TRBD2 aligns across 11 bases. V trimming: 6 bases; J trimming: 4 bases; junction bases outside the gene matches: 5. This CDR3 region has 15 residues. The germline CDR1 and CDR2 sequences are SSHAT and FNYEAQ (reference sequence). CDR3 residues: CASSLGTSGYNEQFF. The CDR3 DNA is TGTGCCAGCAGTTTGGGGACTAGCGGTTACAATGAGCAGTTCTTC.